This passage covers 8 T cell receptor beta chains from one sample sequenced in a study of spatial heterogeneity in lung cancer. TCRdb independently ran MiXCR on the 5' RACE reads; one entry per CDR3 protein. Of about 82,000 distinct CDR3 sequences listed, over 10% are singletons. The time point here: sample taken at primary tumor resection. The input material, whole RNA from tumor, nontumor lung or frozen PBMC, was sequenced unsorted. Sequenced here: PBMCs, sampled at surgery. The receptors stem from a male donor with early-stage non-small cell lung cancer.

The chain joins TRBV24-1 to TRBJ1-1; possibly TRBD1 for D (5 bases). V shed 5 bases and J shed 6 bases, with 12 bases lying between them. Germline V gives CDR1 KGHDR, CDR2 SFDVKD. The CDR3 sequence is 13 residues long. CDR3 amino acids: CATSAGNMAEAFF. In DNA, the CDR3 is TGTGCCACCAGTGCAGGGAATATGGCTGAAGCTTTCTTT.

The CDR3 sequence is CASSLSVLNNEQFF. The CDR3 nucleotides read TGCGCCAGCAGCTTAAGTGTCTTAAACAATGAGCAGTTCTTC. The V and J genes are TRBV5-1 and TRBJ2-1; D is uncertain. Trimming pared 2 bases from V and 5 bases from J, leaving 11 bases between. This CDR3 is 14 amino acids long. Germline V lookup: CDR1 SGHRS, CDR2 YFSETQ.

The sample holds a few counts of this clonotype. The chain has TRBV7-9 and TRBJ2-3; D gene uncertain. The V gene's germline CDR1 is SEHNR and CDR2 FQNEAQ (reference sequence). This CDR3 comprises 14 residues. V was trimmed by 4 bases and J by 4 bases, leaving 12 bases between them. This chain's CDR3 is CASSSVGMADTQYF. As DNA, the CDR3 is TGTGCCAGCAGCTCCGTGGGGATGGCAGATACGCAGTATTTT.

The V and J genes are TRBV7-2 and TRBJ2-7; D is perhaps TRBD1 or TRBD2 (5 bases each). The germline CDR1 and CDR2 sequences are SGHTA and FQGNSA. The CDR3 length is 14 residues. Between the trimmed V and J ends, which lost 10 bases and 2 bases, there was a span of 18 bases. CDR3 nucleotide sequence: TGTGCCAACAGACCGACGAGAGGGGCCTACGAGCAGTACTTC. It codes for CANRPTRGAYEQYF. The variable domain in full, completed from reference TRBV7-2 and TRBJ2-7, reads GAGVSQSPSNKVTEKGKDVELRCDPISGHTALYWYRQSLGQGLEFLIYFQGNSAPDKSGLPSDRFSAERTGGSVSTLTIQRTQQEDSAVYLCANRPTRGAYEQYFGPGTRLTVT.

In this sample, this clonotype turned up many times. The CDR3 reads CSVEGAALNTEAFF. Here the CDR3 DNA reads TGCAGCGTGGAGGGGGCCGCTTTGAACACTGAAGCTTTCTTT. The J gene is TRBJ1-1, the V gene TRBV29-1; 7 nucleotides agree with TRBD1. The CDR3 runs to 14 residues. Trimming at V came to 6 bases and at J to 0 bases, leaving 7 bases not matched to a gene. From germline, CDR1 is SQVTM and CDR2 ANQGSEA. The full variable domain, completed using reference TRBV29-1 and TRBJ1-1, is SAVISQKPSRDICQRGTSLTIQCQVDSQVTMMFWYRQQPGQSLTLIATANQGSEATYESGFVIDKFPISRPNLTFSTLTVSNMSPEDSSIYLCSVEGAALNTEAFFGQGTRLTVV.

This clonotype has ten or more counts. This chain links TRBV19 with TRBJ1-1; unclear D gene. The CDR3 covers 15 residues. Germline CDR1 and CDR2: LNHDA and SQIVND (reference sequence). V was cut by 5 bases and J by 1 base, with 14 bases left in between. The CDR3: CASSPSERRNTEAFF. CDR3 DNA: TGTGCCAGTAGTCCCTCAGAGAGGAGGAACACTGAAGCTTTCTTT.

This clonotype was counted between two and nine times. The rearrangement links TRBV7-2 to TRBJ2-7; 10 nucleotides match TRBD1. Germline-derived CDR1 and CDR2 are SGHTA and FQGNSA. The CDR3 loop spans 14 amino acids. V was pared by 4 bases and J by 1 base, with 1 base of the junction left unmatched. The CDR3 spells CASSWDRGSYEQYF. As DNA, the CDR3 is TGTGCCAGCAGCTGGGACAGGGGTTCCTACGAGCAGTACTTC.

This clonotype was found a few times. The chain is built from TRBV11-1 and TRBJ2-2; possible D gene TRBD2, 5 bases. This CDR3 is built from 15 residues. CDR1 SGHAT and CDR2 FQDESV come from the germline V gene (reference sequence). Trimming removed 2 bases at V and 1 base at J, with 8 bases between. CDR3: CASSLMGRNTGELFF. In DNA, the CDR3 is TGTGCCAGCAGCTTAATGGGGAGGAACACCGGGGAGCTGTTTTTT.